Listed here is a single T cell receptor (beta chain). Its specificity is unknown. The PCR contained 60 Vbeta and 13 Jbeta primers. The repertoire was sequenced with immunoSEQ multiplex PCR; TCRdb's copy has only in-frame clones and lacks some. The repertoire holds 100,000 to 150,000 clones, with around three quarters as singletons. This sample is drawn from a study of cytomegalovirus exposure and HLA in healthy donors. Study-wide findings and caveats: The sole available immune exposure information was CMV serostatus.

The CDR3 is 15 amino acids. Trimming left V 2 bases short and J 10 bases short, with 15 bases between. Germline V gives CDR1 SGHVS, CDR2 FNYEAQ. The source material was PBMCs. The origin of this receptor is a woman aged 55-70 years in good health and CMV-seropositive. The chain has TRBV7-6 and TRBJ1-6, with D possibly TRBD1 on 6 matching bases. The CDR3 reads CASSLSRDTNSPLHF. The CDR3 coding sequence is TGTGCCAGCAGCTTATCTCGGGACACAAACTCACCCCTCCACTTT.